The 8 T cell receptor beta chains below come from one sample, sequenced in a study of blood T cell repertoires in COVID-19. This table comes from immunoSEQ multiplex PCR, and its TCRdb copy is limited to in-frame clones, with some not included. The sample has some 190,000 clones, 85% to 90% seen once. Material for sequencing was PBMCs or T cells enriched from blood (not recorded which). The receptors originated from a woman in her 40s in a cohort exposed to, infected with or recovered from COVID-19 (not recorded which).

The chain combines TRBV10-3 with TRBJ2-7; D perhaps matches TRBD2 (6 bases). From germline, CDR1 is ENHRY and CDR2 SYGVKD. The CDR3 has 13 residues. The V end lost 4 bases, the J end lost 5 bases, and 12 bases lay between the germline ends. The CDR3 here is CAISAGTSDEQYF. The CDR3 DNA is TGTGCCATCAGTGCCGGGACTTCCGACGAGCAGTACTTC.

This clone was found a few times. This chain uses TRBV5-6 with TRBJ2-7, with 12 bases identical to TRBD1. V trimming: 4 bases; J trimming: 3 bases; junction bases outside the gene matches: 5. Germline V gene sequence: CDR1 SGHDT, CDR2 YYEEEE. The CDR3 is 15 residues long. The CDR3 DNA reads TGTGCCAGCAGCAGCCGGGACAGGGGGCTCTACGAGCAGTACTTC. Encoded protein: CASSSRDRGLYEQYF.

The genes are TRBV9 and TRBJ1-4, with 9 nucleotides matching TRBD1. This CDR3 has 14 residues. V lost 3 bases and J lost 12; bases outside the gene matches: 9. Germline-derived CDR1 and CDR2 are SGDLS and YYNGEE. This CDR3 reads CASSATGGWGELFF. The CDR3, as DNA: TGTGCCAGCAGCGCTACAGGGGGCTGGGGAGAACTGTTTTTT.

The V and J genes are TRBV6-5 and TRBJ1-6; weak D call: TRBD1 (6 bases). This CDR3 has 13 amino acids. Germline V gene sequence: CDR1 MNHEY, CDR2 SVGAGI. V was pared by 7 bases and J by 8 bases, with 12 bases between. CDR3 DNA: TGTGCCAGCATGCTCAGGGGTTATTCACCCCTCCACTTT. This gives the protein CASMLRGYSPLHF.

The chain carries TRBV6-5 and TRBJ2-7, with 8 bases lining up with TRBD2. V was clipped by 6 bases and J by 2 bases; unmatched bases: 6. The CDR3 loop spans 14 amino acids. Germline V lookup: CDR1 MNHEY, CDR2 SVGAGI. CDR3: CASSLAGPPYEQYF. The CDR3 nucleotides are TGTGCCAGCAGCTTAGCGGGACCACCCTACGAGCAGTACTTC.

The chain uses TRBV6-5 and TRBJ1-1; no reliable D call. CDR3 length: 12 amino acids. V gave up 6 bases and J gave up 3 bases, with 8 bases separating them. Germline CDR1 and CDR2: MNHEY and SVGAGI. CDR3: CASREVYTEAFF. The CDR3 nucleotides are TGTGCCAGCAGGGAGGTTTACACTGAAGCTTTCTTT.

The chain links TRBV6-5 to TRBJ1-5, with 8 bases that match TRBD1. Germline V gene data show CDR1 as MNHEY and CDR2 as SVGAGI. CDR3 length: 14 residues. J was trimmed by 2 bases and V by 6 bases; bases with no gene match: 3. The CDR3 DNA follows: TGTGCCAGCAGACGGACAGGGCGCAATCAGCCCCAGCATTTT. Translated, it gives CASRRTGRNQPQHF.

The rearrangement links TRBV10-3 to TRBJ1-1, with TRBD1 identical over 8 bases. The J segment lost 1 base and the V segment lost 10 bases, leaving 17 bases of the junction unmatched. This CDR3 has 17 amino acids. Germline CDR1 reads ENHRY; CDR2 reads SYGVKD. DNA of the CDR3: TGTGCCACCTCCCGGTCAGAGACAGGGGCCTCGAACACTGAAGCTTTCTTT. This translates into CATSRSETGASNTEAFF.